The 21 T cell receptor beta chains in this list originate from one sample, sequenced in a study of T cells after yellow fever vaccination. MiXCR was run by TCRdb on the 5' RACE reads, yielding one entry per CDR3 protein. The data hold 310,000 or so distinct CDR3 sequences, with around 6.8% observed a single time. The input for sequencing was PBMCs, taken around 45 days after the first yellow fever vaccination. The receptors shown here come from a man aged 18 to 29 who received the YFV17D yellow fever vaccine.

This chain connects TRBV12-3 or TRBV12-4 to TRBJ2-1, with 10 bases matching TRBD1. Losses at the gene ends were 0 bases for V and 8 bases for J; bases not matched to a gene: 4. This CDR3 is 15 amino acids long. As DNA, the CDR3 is TGTGCCAGCAGTTTAGCGGCCGGGACAGGGGATGAGCAGTTCTTC. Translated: CASSLAAGTGDEQFF.

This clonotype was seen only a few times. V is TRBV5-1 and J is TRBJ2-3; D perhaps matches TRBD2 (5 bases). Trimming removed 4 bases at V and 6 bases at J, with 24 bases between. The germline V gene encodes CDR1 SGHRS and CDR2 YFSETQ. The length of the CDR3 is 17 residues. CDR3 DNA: TGCGCCAGCAGCAGATCCGGGATTCGGCTCTCGGCGGATACGCAGTATTTT. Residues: CASSRSGIRLSADTQYF.

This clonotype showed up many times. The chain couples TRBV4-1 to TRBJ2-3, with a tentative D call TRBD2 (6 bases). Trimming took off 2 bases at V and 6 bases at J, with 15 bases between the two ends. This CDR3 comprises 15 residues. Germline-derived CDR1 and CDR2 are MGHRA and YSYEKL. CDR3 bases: TGCGCCAGCAGCCAACGGTGGGTTGGAGGGGATACGCAGTATTTT. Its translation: CASSQRWVGGDTQYF.

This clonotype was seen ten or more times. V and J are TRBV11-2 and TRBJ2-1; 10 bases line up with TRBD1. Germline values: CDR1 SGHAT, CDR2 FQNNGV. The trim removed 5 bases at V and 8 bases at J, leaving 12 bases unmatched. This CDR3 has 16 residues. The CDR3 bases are TGTGCCAGCAGCCACCGTTTGGACAGGGGGATCGATGAGCAGTTCTTC. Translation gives CASSHRLDRGIDEQFF. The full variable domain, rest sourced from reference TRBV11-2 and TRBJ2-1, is EAGVAQSPRYKIIEKRQSVAFWCNPISGHATLYWYQQILGQGPKLLIQFQNNGVVDDSQLPKDRFSAERLKGVDSTLKIQPAKLEDSAVYLCASSHRLDRGIDEQFFGPGTRLTVL.

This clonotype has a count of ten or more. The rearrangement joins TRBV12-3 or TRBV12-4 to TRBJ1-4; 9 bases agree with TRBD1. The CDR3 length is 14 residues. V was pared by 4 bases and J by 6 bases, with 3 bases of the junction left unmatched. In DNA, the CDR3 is TGTGCCAGCAGTTCCAGGACAGGGGATGAAAAACTGTTTTTT. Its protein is CASSSRTGDEKLFF.

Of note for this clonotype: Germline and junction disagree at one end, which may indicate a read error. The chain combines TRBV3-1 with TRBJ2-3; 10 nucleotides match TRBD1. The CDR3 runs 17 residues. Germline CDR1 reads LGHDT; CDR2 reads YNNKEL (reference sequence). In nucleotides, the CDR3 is TGTGTCAGCAGCCGACCTCGGGACAGGGGTTACACAGATACGCAGTATTTT. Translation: CVSSRPRDRGYTDTQYF.

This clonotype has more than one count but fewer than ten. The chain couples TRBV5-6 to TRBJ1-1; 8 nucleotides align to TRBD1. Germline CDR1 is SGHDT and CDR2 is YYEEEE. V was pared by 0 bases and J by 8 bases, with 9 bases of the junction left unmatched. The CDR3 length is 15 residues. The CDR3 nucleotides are TGTGCCAGCAGCTTGGGGGGGACAGGTAACGTGGAAGCTTTCTTT. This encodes CASSLGGTGNVEAFF.

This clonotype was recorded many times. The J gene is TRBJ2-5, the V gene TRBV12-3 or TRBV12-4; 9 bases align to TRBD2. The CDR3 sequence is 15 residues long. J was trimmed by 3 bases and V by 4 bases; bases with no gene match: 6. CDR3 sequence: CASSSPSGAEETQYF. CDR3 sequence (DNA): TGTGCCAGCAGTTCTCCTAGCGGGGCGGAAGAGACCCAGTACTTC.

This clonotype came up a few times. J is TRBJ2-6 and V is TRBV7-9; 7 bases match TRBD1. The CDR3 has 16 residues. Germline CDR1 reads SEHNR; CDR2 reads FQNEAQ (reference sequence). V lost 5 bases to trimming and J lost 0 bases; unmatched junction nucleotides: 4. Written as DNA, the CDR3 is TGTGCCAGCAGCGCCCGACAGGGCTCTGGGGCCAACGTCCTGACTTTC. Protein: CASSARQGSGANVLTF.

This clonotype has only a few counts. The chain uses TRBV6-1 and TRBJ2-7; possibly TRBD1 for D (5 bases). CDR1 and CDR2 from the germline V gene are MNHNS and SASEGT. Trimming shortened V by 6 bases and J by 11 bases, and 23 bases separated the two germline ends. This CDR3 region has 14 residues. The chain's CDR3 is CASRAIDQGSKEYF. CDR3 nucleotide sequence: TGTGCCAGCAGGGCGATCGATCAGGGTTCCAAGGAGTACTTC.

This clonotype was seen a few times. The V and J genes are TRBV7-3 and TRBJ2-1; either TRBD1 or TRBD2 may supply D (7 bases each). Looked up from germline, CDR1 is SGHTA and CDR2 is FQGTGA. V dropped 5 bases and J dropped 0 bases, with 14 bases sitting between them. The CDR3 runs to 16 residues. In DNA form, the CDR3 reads TGTGCCAGCAGCCCCCCAGGGGGGGCCTCCTACAATGAGCAGTTCTTC. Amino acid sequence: CASSPPGGASYNEQFF.

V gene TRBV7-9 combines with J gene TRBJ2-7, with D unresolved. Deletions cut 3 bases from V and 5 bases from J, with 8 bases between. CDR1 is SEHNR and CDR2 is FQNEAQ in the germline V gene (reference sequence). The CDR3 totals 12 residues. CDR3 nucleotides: TGTGCCAGCAGCTTTGACTTAAACGAGCAGTACGTC. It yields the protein CASSFDLNEQYV.

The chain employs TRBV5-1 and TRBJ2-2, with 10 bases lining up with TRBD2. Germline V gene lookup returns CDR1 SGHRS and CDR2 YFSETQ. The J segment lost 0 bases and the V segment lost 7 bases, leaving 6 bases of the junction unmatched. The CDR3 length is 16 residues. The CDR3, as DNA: TGCGCCAGCTGGGTCGGACTAGCGGCGAACACCGGGGAGCTGTTTTTT. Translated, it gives CASWVGLAANTGELFF.

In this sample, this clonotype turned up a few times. CDR3 DNA: TGCGCCAGCAGCCAGATGTGGGGCTCCTCCTACAATGAGCAGTTCTTC. It encodes CASSQMWGSSYNEQFF. The rearrangement joins TRBV4-3 to TRBJ2-1; possible D gene TRBD1, 5 bases. Germline V gives CDR1 LGHNA, CDR2 YSLEER. The CDR3 loop spans 16 amino acids. With 3 bases removed from V and 0 bases from J, the gap between germline ends came to 12 bases.

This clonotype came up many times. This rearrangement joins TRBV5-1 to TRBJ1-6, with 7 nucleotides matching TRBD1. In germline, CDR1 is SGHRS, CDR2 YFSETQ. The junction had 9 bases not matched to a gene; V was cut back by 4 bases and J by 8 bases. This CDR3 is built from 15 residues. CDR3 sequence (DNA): TGCGCCAGCAGCCCCATCACAGGGGTCGATTCACCCCTCCACTTT. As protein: CASSPITGVDSPLHF. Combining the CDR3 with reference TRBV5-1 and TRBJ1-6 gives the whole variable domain KAGVTQTPRYLIKTRGQQVTLSCSPISGHRSVSWYQQTPGQGLQFLFEYFSETQRNKGNFPGRFSGRQFSNSRSEMNVSTLELGDSALYLCASSPITGVDSPLHFGNGTRLTVT.

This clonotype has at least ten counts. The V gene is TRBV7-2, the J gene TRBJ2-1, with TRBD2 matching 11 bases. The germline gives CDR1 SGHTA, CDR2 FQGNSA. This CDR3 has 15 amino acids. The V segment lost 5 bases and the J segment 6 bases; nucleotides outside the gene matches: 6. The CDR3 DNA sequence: TGTGCCAGCAGCCCGGTAGCGGGGGGGCTCAATGAGCAGTTCTTC. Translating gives CASSPVAGGLNEQFF.

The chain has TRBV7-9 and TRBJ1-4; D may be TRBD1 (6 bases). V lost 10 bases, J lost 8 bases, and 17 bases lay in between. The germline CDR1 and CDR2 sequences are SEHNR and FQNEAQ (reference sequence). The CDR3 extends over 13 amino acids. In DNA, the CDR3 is TGTGCCACCCGGGAACAGGGAAACGAAAAACTGTTTTTT. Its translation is CATREQGNEKLFF.

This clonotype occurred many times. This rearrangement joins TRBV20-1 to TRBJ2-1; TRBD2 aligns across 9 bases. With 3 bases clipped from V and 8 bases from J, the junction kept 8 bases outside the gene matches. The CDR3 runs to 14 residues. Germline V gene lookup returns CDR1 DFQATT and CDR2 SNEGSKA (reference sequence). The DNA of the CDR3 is TGCAGTGCTAGTAAGGGCGGGGGGGCCGATGAGCAGTTCTTC. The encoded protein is CSASKGGGADEQFF.

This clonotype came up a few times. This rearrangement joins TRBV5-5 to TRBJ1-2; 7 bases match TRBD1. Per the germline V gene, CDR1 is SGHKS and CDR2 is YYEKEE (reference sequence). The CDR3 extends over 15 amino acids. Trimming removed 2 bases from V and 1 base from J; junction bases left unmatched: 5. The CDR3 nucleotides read TGTGCCAGCAGCTTTTTGGGACAGATTAACTATGGCTACACCTTC. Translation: CASSFLGQINYGYTF. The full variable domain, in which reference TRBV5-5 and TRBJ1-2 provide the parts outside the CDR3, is DAGVTQSPTHLIKTRGQQVTLRCSPISGHKSVSWYQQVLGQGPQFIFQYYEKEERGRGNFPDRFSARQFPNYSSELNVNALLLGDSALYLCASSFLGQINYGYTFGSGTRLTVV.

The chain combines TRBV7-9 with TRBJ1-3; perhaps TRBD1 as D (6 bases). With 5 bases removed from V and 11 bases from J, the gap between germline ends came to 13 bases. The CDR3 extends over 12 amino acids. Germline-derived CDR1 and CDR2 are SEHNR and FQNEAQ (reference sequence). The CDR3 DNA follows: TGTGCCAGCAGCCCGATGACAGGCCCCATATATTTT. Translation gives CASSPMTGPIYF.

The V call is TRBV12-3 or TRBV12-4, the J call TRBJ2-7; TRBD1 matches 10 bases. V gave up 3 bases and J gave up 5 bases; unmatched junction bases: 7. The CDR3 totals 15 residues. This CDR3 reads CASSFETGGVDEQYV. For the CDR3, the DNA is TGTGCCAGCAGTTTCGAGACAGGGGGCGTCGACGAGCAGTACGTC.